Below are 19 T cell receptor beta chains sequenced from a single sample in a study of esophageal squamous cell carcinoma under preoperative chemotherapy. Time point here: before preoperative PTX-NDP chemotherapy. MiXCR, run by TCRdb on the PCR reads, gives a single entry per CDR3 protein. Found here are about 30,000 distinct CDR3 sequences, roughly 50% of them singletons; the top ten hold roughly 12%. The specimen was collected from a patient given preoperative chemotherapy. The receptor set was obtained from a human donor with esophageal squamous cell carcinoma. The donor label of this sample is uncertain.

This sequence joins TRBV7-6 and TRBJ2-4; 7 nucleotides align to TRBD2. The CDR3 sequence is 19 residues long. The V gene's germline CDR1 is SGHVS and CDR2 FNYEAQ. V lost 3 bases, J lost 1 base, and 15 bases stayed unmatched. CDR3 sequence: CASSLYPGIGGGAKNIQYF. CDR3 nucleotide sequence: TGTGCCAGCAGCTTGTATCCGGGCATCGGCGGGGGTGCCAAAAACATTCAGTACTTC.

The CDR3 reads CASSGQGFEQFF. The CDR3 DNA reads as TGCGCCAGCAGCGGACAGGGGTTTGAGCAGTTCTTC. The rearrangement joins TRBV10-1 to TRBJ2-1; 9 bases match TRBD1. This CDR3 has 12 amino acids. Germline V CDR1 and CDR2: WNHNN, SYGVQD (reference sequence). V lost 6 bases and J lost 9; bases outside the gene matches: 3.

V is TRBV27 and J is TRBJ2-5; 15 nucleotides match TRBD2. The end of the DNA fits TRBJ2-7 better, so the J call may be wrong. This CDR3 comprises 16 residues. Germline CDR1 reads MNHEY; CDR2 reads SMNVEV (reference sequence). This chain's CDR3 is CASSSGLAGGAYEQYF. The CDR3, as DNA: TGTGCCAGCAGTTCGGGACTAGCGGGAGGAGCCTACGAGCAGTACTTC.

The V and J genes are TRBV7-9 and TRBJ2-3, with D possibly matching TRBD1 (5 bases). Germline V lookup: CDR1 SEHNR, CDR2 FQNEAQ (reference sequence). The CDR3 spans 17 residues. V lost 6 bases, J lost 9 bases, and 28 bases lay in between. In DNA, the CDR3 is TGTGCCAGCAGTCAGGGTGTCCGGGCAGCGAACACCGAGACGCAGTATTTT. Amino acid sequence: CASSQGVRAANTETQYF.

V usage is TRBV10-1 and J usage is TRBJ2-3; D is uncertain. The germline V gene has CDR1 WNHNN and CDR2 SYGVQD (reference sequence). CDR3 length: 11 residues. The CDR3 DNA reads TGCGGGAGCAGTGCCCAGGATACGCAGTATTTT. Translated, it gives CGSSAQDTQYF.

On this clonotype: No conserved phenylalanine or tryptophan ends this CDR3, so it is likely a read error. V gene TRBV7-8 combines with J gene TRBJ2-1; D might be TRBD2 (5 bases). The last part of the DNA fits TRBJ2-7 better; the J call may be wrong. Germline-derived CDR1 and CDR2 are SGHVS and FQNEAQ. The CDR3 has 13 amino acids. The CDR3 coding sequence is TGTGCCAGCAGCTCCCTTGACCGGGATGAGCAGTACTGC. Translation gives CASSSLDRDEQYC.

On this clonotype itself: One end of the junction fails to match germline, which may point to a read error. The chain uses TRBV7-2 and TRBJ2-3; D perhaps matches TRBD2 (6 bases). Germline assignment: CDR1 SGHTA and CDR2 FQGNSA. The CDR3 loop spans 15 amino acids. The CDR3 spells CASSSGVKAKDMQYF. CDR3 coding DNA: TGTGCCAGCAGCTCGGGGGTTAAGGCCAAAGATATGCAGTATTTT.

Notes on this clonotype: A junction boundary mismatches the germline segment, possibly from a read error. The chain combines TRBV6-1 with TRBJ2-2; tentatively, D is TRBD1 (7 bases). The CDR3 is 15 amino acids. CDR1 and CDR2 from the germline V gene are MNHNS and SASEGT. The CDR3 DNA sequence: TGTGCCAGGAGCCACGGGGAGGCGAGCACAGGGGCGCTGTTTTTT. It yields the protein CARSHGEASTGALFF.

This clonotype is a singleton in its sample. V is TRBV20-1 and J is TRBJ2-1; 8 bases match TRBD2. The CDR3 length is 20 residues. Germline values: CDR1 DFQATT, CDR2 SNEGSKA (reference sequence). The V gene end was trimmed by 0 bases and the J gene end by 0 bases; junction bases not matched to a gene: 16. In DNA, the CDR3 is TGCAGTGCTAGAGATCAGATCTCACTAGCGGAAAGGAGCTCCTACAATGAGCAGTTCTTC. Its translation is CSARDQISLAERSSYNEQFF.

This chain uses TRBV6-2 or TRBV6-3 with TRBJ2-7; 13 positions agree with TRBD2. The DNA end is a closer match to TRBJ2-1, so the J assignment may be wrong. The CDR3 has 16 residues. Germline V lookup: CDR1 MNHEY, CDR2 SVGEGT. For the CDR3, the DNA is TGTGCCAGCAGCGGACTAGCGGGAGAGGCCTACAATGAGCAGTTCTTC. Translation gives CASSGLAGEAYNEQFF.

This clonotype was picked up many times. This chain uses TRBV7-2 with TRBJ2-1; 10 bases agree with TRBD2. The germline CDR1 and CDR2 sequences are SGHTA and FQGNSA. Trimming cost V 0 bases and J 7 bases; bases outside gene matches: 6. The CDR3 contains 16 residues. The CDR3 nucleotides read TGTGCCAGCAGCTTAGCGCTTAGCGGGAGGTCAAATGAGCAGTTCTTC. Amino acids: CASSLALSGRSNEQFF.

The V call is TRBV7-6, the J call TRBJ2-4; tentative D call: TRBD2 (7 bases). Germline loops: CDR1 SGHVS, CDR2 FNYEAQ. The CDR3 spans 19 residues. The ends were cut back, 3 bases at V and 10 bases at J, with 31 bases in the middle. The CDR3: CASSLGAGIGGRAKEIQYF. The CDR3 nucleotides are TGTGCCAGCAGCTTGGGTGCGGGGATCGGGGGGCGAGCCAAAGAGATTCAGTACTTC.

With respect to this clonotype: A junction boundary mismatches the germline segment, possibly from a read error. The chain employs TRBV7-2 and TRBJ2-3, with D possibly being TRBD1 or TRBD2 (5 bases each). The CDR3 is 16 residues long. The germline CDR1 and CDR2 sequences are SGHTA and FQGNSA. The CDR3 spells CASSVSGRRAKDMQYF. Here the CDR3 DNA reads TGTGCCAGCAGCGTCTCGGGGCGGAGAGCCAAAGACATGCAGTATTTC.

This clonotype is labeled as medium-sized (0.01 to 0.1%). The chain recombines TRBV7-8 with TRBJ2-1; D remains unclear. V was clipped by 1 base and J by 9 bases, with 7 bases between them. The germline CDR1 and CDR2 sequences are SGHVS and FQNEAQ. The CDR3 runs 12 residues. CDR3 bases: TGTGCCAGCAGCTTAGACGGGCCTGAGCAGTTCTTC. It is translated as CASSLDGPEQFF. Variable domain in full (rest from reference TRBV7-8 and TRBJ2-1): GAGVSQSPRYKVAKRGQDVALRCDPISGHVSLFWYQQALGQGPEFLTYFQNEAQLDKSGLPSDRFFAERPEGSVSTLKIQRTQQEDSAVYLCASSLDGPEQFFGPGTRLTVL.

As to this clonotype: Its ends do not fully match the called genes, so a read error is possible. In DNA, the CDR3 is TGTGCCAGGGGCTTACCGGCTGCGAGCACAGGGACGCTGTATTTT. Translated, it gives CARGLPAASTGTLYF. This chain links TRBV7-6 with TRBJ2-3; possibly TRBD1 for D (6 bases). The CDR3 contains 15 residues. The germline V gene encodes CDR1 SGHVS and CDR2 FNYEAQ.

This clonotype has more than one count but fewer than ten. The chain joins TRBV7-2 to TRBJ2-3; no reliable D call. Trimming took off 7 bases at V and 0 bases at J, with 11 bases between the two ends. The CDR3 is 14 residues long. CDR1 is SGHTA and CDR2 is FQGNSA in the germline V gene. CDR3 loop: CASTIPGSTDTQYF. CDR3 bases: TGTGCCAGCACCATTCCCGGGAGCACAGATACGCAGTATTTT.

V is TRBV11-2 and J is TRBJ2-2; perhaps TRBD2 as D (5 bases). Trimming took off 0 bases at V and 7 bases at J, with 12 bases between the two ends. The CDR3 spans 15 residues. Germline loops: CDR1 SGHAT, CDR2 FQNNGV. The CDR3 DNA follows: TGTGCCAGCAGCTTAGACGACCTAGCCGTCGGGGAGCTGTTTTTT. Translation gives CASSLDDLAVGELFF. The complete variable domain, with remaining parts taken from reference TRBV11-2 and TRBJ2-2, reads EAGVAQSPRYKIIEKRQSVAFWCNPISGHATLYWYQQILGQGPKLLIQFQNNGVVDDSQLPKDRFSAERLKGVDSTLKIQPAKLEDSAVYLCASSLDDLAVGELFFGEGSRLTVL.

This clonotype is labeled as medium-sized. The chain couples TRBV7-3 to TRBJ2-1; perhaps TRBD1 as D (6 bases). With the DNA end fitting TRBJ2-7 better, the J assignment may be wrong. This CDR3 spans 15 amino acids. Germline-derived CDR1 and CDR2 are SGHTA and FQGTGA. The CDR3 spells CASSFQGSSYNEQYF. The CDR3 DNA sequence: TGTGCCAGCAGCTTTCAGGGGTCCTCCTACAATGAGCAGTACTTC.

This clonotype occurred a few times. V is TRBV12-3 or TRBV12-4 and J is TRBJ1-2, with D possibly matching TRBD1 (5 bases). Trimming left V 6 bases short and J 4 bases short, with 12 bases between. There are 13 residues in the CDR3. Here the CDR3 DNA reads TGTGCCAGCAGACCGACAGACTTCTATGGCTACACCTTC. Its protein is CASRPTDFYGYTF.